This passage covers 6 T cell receptor beta chains from one sample sequenced in a study of blood T cell repertoires in COVID-19. Method: immunoSEQ multiplex PCR; TCRdb's copy keeps in-frame clones and lacks some. The top ten clones hold approximately 5% of a sample with about 280,000 clones, approximately 85% of them seen once. Sample: peripheral blood. These receptors all come from a man in his fifties with active or convalescent COVID-19.

The V and J genes are TRBV9 and TRBJ1-2; 8 bases align to TRBD1. Germline V gene sequence: CDR1 SGDLS, CDR2 YYNGEE. This CDR3 is built from 18 residues. The V gene end was trimmed by 5 bases and the J gene end by 5 bases; junction bases not matched to a gene: 20. The CDR3: CASSNHPGQDVLGYGYTF. CDR3 in DNA: TGTGCCAGCAGTAACCACCCGGGACAGGATGTTCTGGGATATGGCTACACCTTC.

The chain employs TRBV2 and TRBJ1-1; D is ambiguous. The germline V gene has CDR1 SNHLY and CDR2 FYNNEI. CDR3 length: 13 amino acids. The V end was cut by 8 bases, the J end by 1 base, with 11 bases between. CDR3 sequence (DNA): TGTGCCAGCCGGAAAAGCGGGAACACTGAAGCTTTCTTT. This translates into CASRKSGNTEAFF.

The gene calls are TRBV9 and TRBJ1-3, with unresolved D. V was shortened by 0 bases and J by 2 bases, with 12 bases between the two germline ends. The CDR3 length is 16 residues. The V gene's germline CDR1 is SGDLS and CDR2 YYNGEE. The CDR3 nucleotides read TGTGCCAGCAGCGTAGTAGCCAGTGGAACTGGAAACACCATATATTTT. Protein product: CASSVVASGTGNTIYF.

This chain uses TRBV7-9 with TRBJ1-4, with D possibly TRBD1 on 6 matching bases. The CDR3 spans 17 residues. Trimming pared 3 bases from V and 5 bases from J, leaving 19 bases between. CDR1 SEHNR and CDR2 FQNEAQ come from the germline V gene (reference sequence). This chain's CDR3 is CASSFPELQGPNEKLFF. The CDR3 DNA is TGTGCCAGCAGCTTTCCCGAACTACAGGGACCCAATGAAAAACTGTTTTTT.

Worth noting for this clone: Other DNA sequences in the sample encode the same CDR3. The J gene is TRBJ1-1, the V gene TRBV4-1; the D is unclear. Germline CDR1 and CDR2: MGHRA and YSYEKL. The CDR3 extends over 15 amino acids. V lost 0 bases, J lost 1 base, and 9 bases lay in between. CDR3 bases: TGCGCCAGCAGCCAAGATCTAGGCCAGAACACTGAAGCTTTCTTT. As protein: CASSQDLGQNTEAFF.

The chain uses TRBV5-1 and TRBJ1-6, with a weak D call TRBD1 (6 bases). Germline V gene sequence: CDR1 SGHRS, CDR2 YFSETQ. V lost 2 bases and J lost 7, with 16 bases in between. The CDR3 extends over 16 amino acids. The DNA of the CDR3 is TGCGCCAGCAGCTTCTCCGCGGCAGGGGACAATTCACCCCTCCACTTT. Translating gives CASSFSAAGDNSPLHF.